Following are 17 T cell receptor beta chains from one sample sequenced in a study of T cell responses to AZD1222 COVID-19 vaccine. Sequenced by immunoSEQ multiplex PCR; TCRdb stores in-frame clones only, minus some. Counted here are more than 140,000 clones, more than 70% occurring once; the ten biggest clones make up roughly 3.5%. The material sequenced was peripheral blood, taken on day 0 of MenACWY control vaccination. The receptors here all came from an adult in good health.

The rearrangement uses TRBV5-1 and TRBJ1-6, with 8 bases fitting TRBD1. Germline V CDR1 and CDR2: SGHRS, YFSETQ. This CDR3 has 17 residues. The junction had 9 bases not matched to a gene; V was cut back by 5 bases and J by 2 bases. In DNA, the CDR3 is TGCGCCAGCAGATCTCAGGGGGCGCGCCCCTATAATTCACCCCTCCACTTT. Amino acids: CASRSQGARPYNSPLHF.

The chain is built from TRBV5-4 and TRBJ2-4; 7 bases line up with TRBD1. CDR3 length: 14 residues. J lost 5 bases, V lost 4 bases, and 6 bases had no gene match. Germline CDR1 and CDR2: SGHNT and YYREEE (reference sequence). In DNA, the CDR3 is TGTGCCAGCAGCCTGGGACAGAATCAAAACATTCAGTACTTC. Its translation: CASSLGQNQNIQYF.

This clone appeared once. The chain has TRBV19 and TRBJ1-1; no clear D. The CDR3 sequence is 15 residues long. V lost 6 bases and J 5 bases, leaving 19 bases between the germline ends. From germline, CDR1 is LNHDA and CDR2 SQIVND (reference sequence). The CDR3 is CASRVQAGPSTEAFF. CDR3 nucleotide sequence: TGTGCCAGTAGAGTTCAGGCGGGCCCCAGTACTGAAGCTTTCTTT.

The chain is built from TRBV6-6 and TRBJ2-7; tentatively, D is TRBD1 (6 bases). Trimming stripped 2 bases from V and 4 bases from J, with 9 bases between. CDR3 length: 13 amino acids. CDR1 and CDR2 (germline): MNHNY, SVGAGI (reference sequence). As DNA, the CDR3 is TGTGCCAGCAGTTACGCGGACAGTTACGAGCAGTACTTC. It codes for CASSYADSYEQYF.

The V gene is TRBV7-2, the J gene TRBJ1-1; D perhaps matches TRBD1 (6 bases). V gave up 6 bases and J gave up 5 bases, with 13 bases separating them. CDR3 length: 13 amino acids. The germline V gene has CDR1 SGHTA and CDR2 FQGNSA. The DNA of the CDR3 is TGTGCCAGCAGTTCGGACAGAAGGACTGAAGCTTTCTTT. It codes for CASSSDRRTEAFF.

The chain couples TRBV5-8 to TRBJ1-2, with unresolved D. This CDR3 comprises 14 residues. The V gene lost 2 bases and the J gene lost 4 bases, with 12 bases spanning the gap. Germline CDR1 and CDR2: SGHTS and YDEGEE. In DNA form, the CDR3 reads TGTGCCAGCAGCTTATCGTGGAGCTTCTATGGCTACACCTTC. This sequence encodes CASSLSWSFYGYTF.

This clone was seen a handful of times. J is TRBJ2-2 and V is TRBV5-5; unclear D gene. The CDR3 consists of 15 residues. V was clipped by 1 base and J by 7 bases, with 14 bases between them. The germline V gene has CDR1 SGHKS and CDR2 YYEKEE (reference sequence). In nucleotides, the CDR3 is TGTGCCAGCAGCTTGAGTTGGACGCGCGGCGGGGAGCTGTTTTTT. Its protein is CASSLSWTRGGELFF.

The CDR3 is CASSLGPGQNEQYF. The CDR3 DNA follows: TGTGCCAGCAGTTTAGGTCCGGGACAAAACGAGCAGTACTTC. This chain uses TRBV28 with TRBJ2-7; TRBD1 is a possible D gene (6 bases). The V end lost 2 bases, the J end lost 5 bases, and 13 bases lay between the germline ends. The CDR3 covers 14 residues. Germline lookup yields CDR1 MDHEN and CDR2 SYDVKM.

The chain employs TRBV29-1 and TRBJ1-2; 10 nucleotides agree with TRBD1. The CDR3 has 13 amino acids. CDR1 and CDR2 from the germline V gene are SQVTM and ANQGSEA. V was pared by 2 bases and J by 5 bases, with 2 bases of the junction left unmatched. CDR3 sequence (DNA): TGCAGCGTTGAAAGGGACAGGGGTTATGGCTACACCTTC. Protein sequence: CSVERDRGYGYTF.

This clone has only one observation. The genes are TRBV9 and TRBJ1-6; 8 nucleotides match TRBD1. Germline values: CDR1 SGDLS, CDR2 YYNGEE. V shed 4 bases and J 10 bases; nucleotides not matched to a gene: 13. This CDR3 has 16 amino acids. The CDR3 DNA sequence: TGTGCCAGCAGCCTCGGGGGACAGGCCCAAAACTCACCCCTCCACTTT. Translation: CASSLGGQAQNSPLHF.

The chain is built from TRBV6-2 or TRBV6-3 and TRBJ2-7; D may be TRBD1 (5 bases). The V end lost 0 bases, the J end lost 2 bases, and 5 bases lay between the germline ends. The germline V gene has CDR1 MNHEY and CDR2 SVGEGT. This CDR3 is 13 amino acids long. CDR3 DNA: TGTGCCAGCAGTTACTCGGACACCTACGAGCAGTACTTC. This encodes CASSYSDTYEQYF.

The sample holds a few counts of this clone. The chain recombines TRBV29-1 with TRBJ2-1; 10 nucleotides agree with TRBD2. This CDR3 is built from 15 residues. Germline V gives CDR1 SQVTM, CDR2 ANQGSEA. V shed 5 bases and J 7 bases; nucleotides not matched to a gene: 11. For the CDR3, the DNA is TGCAGCGTTACCCGTCCGCTAGCGGGAGATAATGAGCAGTTCTTC. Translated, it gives CSVTRPLAGDNEQFF.

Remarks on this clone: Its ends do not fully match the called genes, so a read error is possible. The DNA of the CDR3 is TGTGCCAGCTCTCCACAGGGGCACGCTAACTATGGCTACACCTTC. Amino acid sequence: CASSPQGHANYGYTF. The rearrangement joins TRBV18 to TRBJ1-2, with 7 bases lining up with TRBD1. The CDR3 runs 15 residues. In germline, CDR1 is KGHSH, CDR2 LQKENI.

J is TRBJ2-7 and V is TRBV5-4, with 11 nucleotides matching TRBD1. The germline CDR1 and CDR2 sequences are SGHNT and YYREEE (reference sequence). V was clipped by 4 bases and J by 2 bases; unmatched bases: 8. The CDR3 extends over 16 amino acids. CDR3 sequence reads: CASSPRTGGDAYEQYF. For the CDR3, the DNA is TGTGCCAGCAGCCCCCGGACAGGGGGCGATGCCTACGAGCAGTACTTC.

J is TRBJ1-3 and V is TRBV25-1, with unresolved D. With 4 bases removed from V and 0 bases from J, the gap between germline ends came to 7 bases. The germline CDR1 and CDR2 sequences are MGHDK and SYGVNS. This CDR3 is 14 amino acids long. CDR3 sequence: CASSAVSSGNTIYF. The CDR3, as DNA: TGTGCCAGCAGTGCTGTCAGCTCTGGAAACACCATATATTTT.

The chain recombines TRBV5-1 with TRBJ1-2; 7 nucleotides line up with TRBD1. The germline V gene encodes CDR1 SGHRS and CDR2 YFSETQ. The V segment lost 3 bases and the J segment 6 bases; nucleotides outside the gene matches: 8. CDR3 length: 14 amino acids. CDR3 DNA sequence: TGCGCCAGCAGCTCGACAGGGATGAGGGATGGCTACACCTTC. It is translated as CASSSTGMRDGYTF.

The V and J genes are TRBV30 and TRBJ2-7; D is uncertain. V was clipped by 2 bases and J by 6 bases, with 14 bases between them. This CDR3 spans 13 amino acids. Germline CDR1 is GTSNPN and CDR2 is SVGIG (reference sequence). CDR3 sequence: CAWSQRTSGEQYF. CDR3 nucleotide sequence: TGTGCCTGGAGTCAACGGACCTCTGGCGAGCAGTACTTC. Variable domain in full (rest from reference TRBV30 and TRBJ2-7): SQTIHQWPATLVQPVGSPLSLECTVEGTSNPNLYWYRQAAGRGLQLLFYSVGIGQISSEVPQNLSASRPQDRQFILSSKKLLLSDSGFYLCAWSQRTSGEQYFGPGTRLTVT.